This entry lists 26 T cell receptor beta chains sequenced from one sample in a study of blood T cell repertoires in COVID-19. Using immunoSEQ multiplex PCR, the repertoire was profiled, and TCRdb retains in-frame clones only, with some absent. The data hold more than 200,000 clones, with roughly nine tenths observed a single time. The sample comprised PBMCs or T cells enriched from blood (not recorded which). The receptor source for this set is a man aged 30-40 years who had recovered from COVID-19.

The chain recombines TRBV6-4 with TRBJ1-5, with D unclear. Germline-derived CDR1 and CDR2 are MRHNA and SNTAGT. V was pared by 7 bases and J by 0 bases, with 10 bases between. The CDR3 spans 14 residues. The CDR3, as DNA: TGTGCCAGCAATAGAAAAAGTAGCAATCAGCCCCAGCATTTT. Encoded protein: CASNRKSSNQPQHF.

This rearrangement joins TRBV20-1 to TRBJ1-4, with D uncertain. The CDR3 totals 13 residues. Trimming took off 3 bases at V and 5 bases at J, with 10 bases between the two ends. Per the germline V gene, CDR1 is DFQATT and CDR2 is SNEGSKA (reference sequence). The CDR3 DNA is TGCAGTGCTAGTATGACACAAAATGAAAAACTGTTTTTT. Translated: CSASMTQNEKLFF.

The genes are TRBV10-3 and TRBJ1-2, with 7 bases matching TRBD1. Germline trimming cut 2 bases from V and 0 bases from J; bases unmatched to any gene: 9. This CDR3 has 17 amino acids. CDR1 ENHRY and CDR2 SYGVKD come from the germline V gene. The DNA of the CDR3 is TGTGCCATCAGTGAGCAATCGGGACAGATCTCTAACTATGGCTACACCTTC. Translating it yields CAISEQSGQISNYGYTF.

The rearrangement uses TRBV5-4 and TRBJ1-1; perhaps TRBD1 as D (6 bases). The germline V gene encodes CDR1 SGHNT and CDR2 YYREEE (reference sequence). This CDR3 is built from 13 residues. The V end lost 5 bases, the J end lost 7 bases, and 15 bases lay between the germline ends. The CDR3 DNA is TGTGCCAGCAGAAGCGGGGGGCGACTTGAAGCTTTCTTT. This gives the protein CASRSGGRLEAFF.

CDR3 nucleotides: TGTGCCAGCTCACCGGGGGTGGAAAAGAGGGACACCTCTGAAGCTTTCTTT. Its protein is CASSPGVEKRDTSEAFF. This chain joins TRBV18 and TRBJ1-1; D possibly corresponds to TRBD1 (6 bases). Germline V lookup: CDR1 KGHSH, CDR2 LQKENI. This CDR3 is built from 17 residues. V gave up 3 bases and J gave up 6 bases, with 23 bases separating them.

V is TRBV11-3 and J is TRBJ2-5; weak D call: TRBD2 (6 bases). The CDR3 contains 15 residues. CDR1 SGHNT and CDR2 YENEEA come from the germline V gene. With 4 bases removed from V and 3 bases from J, the gap between germline ends came to 15 bases. The DNA for the CDR3 is TGTGCCAGCAGCTACGGGACCGGAGGGGAAGAGACCCAGTACTTC. This sequence encodes CASSYGTGGEETQYF.

The chain couples TRBV5-4 to TRBJ2-7; 9 bases map to TRBD2. The germline CDR1 and CDR2 sequences are SGHNT and YYREEE (reference sequence). The CDR3 totals 16 residues. Trimming at V came to 4 bases and at J to 0 bases, leaving 8 bases not matched to a gene. CDR3 DNA: TGTGCCAGCAGCCCCGGCAGACTAGCGGTCTCCTACGAGCAGTACTTC. Protein sequence: CASSPGRLAVSYEQYF.

CDR3 sequence: CASSSTESTEAFF. CDR3 bases: TGTGCCAGCAGTTCGACAGAGAGCACTGAAGCTTTCTTT. This chain uses TRBV12-3 or TRBV12-4 with TRBJ1-1; D is perhaps TRBD1 (5 bases). V lost 4 bases and J lost 4, with 10 bases in between. There are 13 residues in the CDR3.

J is TRBJ2-5 and V is TRBV23-1, with TRBD2 as a possible D gene (5 bases). TRBV23-1 is labeled an ORF, and its function is uncertain. The V end was cut by 0 bases, the J end by 1 base, with 15 bases between. This CDR3 region has 17 residues. CDR3 DNA: TGCGCCAGCAGTCAATCTGCCTGGGGAGCTTTCCAAGAGACCCAGTACTTC. The encoded protein is CASSQSAWGAFQETQYF.

V is TRBV7-2 and J is TRBJ2-2; a possible D gene is TRBD1 (6 bases). CDR3 length equals 15 residues. V lost 6 bases to trimming and J lost 7 bases, with 18 bases between them. Germline V gene lookup returns CDR1 SGHTA and CDR2 FQGNSA. The CDR3 reads CASRPRGPSGGELFF. The CDR3 DNA sequence: TGTGCCAGCAGGCCCAGGGGCCCCAGTGGCGGGGAGCTGTTTTTT. The full variable domain, its missing parts supplied by reference TRBV7-2 and TRBJ2-2, is GAGVSQSPSNKVTEKGKDVELRCDPISGHTALYWYRQSLGQGLEFLIYFQGNSAPDKSGLPSDRFSAERTGGSVSTLTIQRTQQEDSAVYLCASRPRGPSGGELFFGEGSRLTVL.

The chain carries TRBV27 and TRBJ1-2; no clear D gene. The germline V and J ends were trimmed by 9 bases and 5 bases, with 16 bases remaining between them. CDR1 and CDR2 (germline): MNHEY, SMNVEV (reference sequence). This CDR3 has 13 amino acids. This chain's CDR3 is CASRGRAGYGYTF. CDR3 DNA: TGTGCCAGTCGGGGTAGGGCCGGTTATGGCTACACCTTC.

This clone has only one observation. The chain joins TRBV7-3 to TRBJ2-2, with D perhaps matching TRBD2 (5 bases). Trimming took 5 bases from V and 7 from J, leaving 14 bases between them. CDR1 and CDR2 (germline): SGHTA, FQGTGA. The CDR3 is made up of 14 amino acids. The CDR3 bases are TGTGCCAGCAGCACGATCAGCGGAGACGGGGAGCTGTTTTTT. Its protein product is CASSTISGDGELFF.

The chain links TRBV19 to TRBJ2-2, with D unclear. The CDR3 extends over 12 amino acids. Deletions cut 1 base from V and 6 bases from J, with 3 bases between. The germline V gene has CDR1 LNHDA and CDR2 SQIVND (reference sequence). The CDR3 here is CASSIVAGELFF. The DNA of the CDR3 is TGTGCCAGTAGTATAGTAGCCGGGGAGCTGTTTTTT.

DNA of the CDR3: TGTGCCAGCAGCTCCCCCGCAGGGGGCGCTACCGGGGAGCTGTTTTTT. Its protein product is CASSSPAGGATGELFF. The V gene is TRBV7-9, the J gene TRBJ2-2, with 8 bases that match TRBD1. This CDR3 contains 16 residues. The V and J ends lost 4 bases and 5 bases, in that order; junction bases with no gene match: 9. Germline CDR1 and CDR2: SEHNR and FQNEAQ (reference sequence).

The V and J genes are TRBV28 and TRBJ1-2; D unresolved. The CDR3 spans 9 residues. Germline values: CDR1 MDHEN, CDR2 SYDVKM. Trimming shortened V by 8 bases and J by 6 bases, and 4 bases separated the two germline ends. CDR3 sequence: CASGHGYTF. The CDR3 nucleotides read TGTGCCAGCGGGCATGGCTACACCTTC.

The chain carries TRBV30 and TRBJ2-3, with D maybe TRBD2 (5 bases). V was shortened by 2 bases and J by 4 bases, with 10 bases between the two germline ends. CDR3 length equals 13 residues. Per germline, CDR1 GTSNPN and CDR2 SVGIG (reference sequence). The CDR3 DNA follows: TGTGCCTGGAGTCCCCGAGGGTCAGATACGCAGTATTTT. This encodes CAWSPRGSDTQYF.

The rearrangement uses TRBV19 and TRBJ1-1; tentatively, D is TRBD1 (6 bases). Looked up from germline, CDR1 is LNHDA and CDR2 is SQIVND (reference sequence). CDR3 size: 14 residues. The ends were cut back, 6 bases at V and 0 bases at J, with 11 bases in the middle. Here the CDR3 reads CASRDSVLNTEAFF. The CDR3 DNA sequence: TGTGCCAGTAGGGACAGCGTCCTGAACACTGAAGCTTTCTTT.

The chain links TRBV5-5 to TRBJ1-1; 8 nucleotides match TRBD1. This CDR3 contains 13 residues. Germline loops: CDR1 SGHKS, CDR2 YYEKEE (reference sequence). V lost 4 bases and J lost 6; bases outside the gene matches: 5. CDR3 bases: TGTGCCAGCAGCCGAACGACAGGGGCTGAAGCTTTCTTT. This encodes CASSRTTGAEAFF.

The chain couples TRBV5-4 to TRBJ1-1, with D uncertain. Per the germline V gene, CDR1 is SGHNT and CDR2 is YYREEE (reference sequence). The CDR3 totals 14 residues. V was trimmed by 4 bases and J by 0 bases, leaving 10 bases between them. The CDR3 DNA follows: TGTGCCAGCAGCCTCCAACCTATGAACACTGAAGCTTTCTTT. Its protein is CASSLQPMNTEAFF.

This chain uses TRBV11-2 with TRBJ2-3; TRBD2 matches at 9 bases. Germline assignment: CDR1 SGHAT and CDR2 FQNNGV. The trim removed 5 bases at V and 15 bases at J, leaving 9 bases unmatched. This CDR3 region has 12 residues. CDR3 loop: CASSPIAGGRYF. CDR3 in DNA: TGTGCCAGCAGCCCCATTGCGGGGGGGCGATATTTT. The full variable domain, in which reference TRBV11-2 and TRBJ2-3 provide the parts outside the CDR3, is EAGVAQSPRYKIIEKRQSVAFWCNPISGHATLYWYQQILGQGPKLLIQFQNNGVVDDSQLPKDRFSAERLKGVDSTLKIQPAKLEDSAVYLCASSPIAGGRYFGPGTRLTVL.

V gene TRBV5-4 combines with J gene TRBJ2-7; the match to TRBD1 covers 9 bases. The V gene end was trimmed by 3 bases and the J gene end by 3 bases; junction bases not matched to a gene: 7. This CDR3 comprises 15 residues. Germline loops: CDR1 SGHNT, CDR2 YYREEE (reference sequence). This chain's CDR3 is CASSWGQGNSYEQYF. The CDR3 bases are TGTGCCAGCAGCTGGGGACAGGGTAACAGCTACGAGCAGTACTTC.

The genes are TRBV7-9 and TRBJ2-3, with 7 bases matching TRBD2. CDR3 length equals 17 residues. Germline assignment: CDR1 SEHNR and CDR2 FQNEAQ (reference sequence). V gave up 5 bases and J gave up 5 bases; unmatched junction bases: 16. The CDR3 sequence is CASSPREAGELGDTQYF. DNA of the CDR3: TGTGCCAGCAGCCCCAGGGAGGCGGGGGAGCTGGGAGATACGCAGTATTTT.

DNA for the CDR3: TGTGCCAGCAGTTTTTCCTCGGGCTATGGCTACACCTTC. It specifies CASSFSSGYGYTF. The chain couples TRBV12-3 or TRBV12-4 to TRBJ1-2; D ambiguous. This CDR3 comprises 13 residues. V lost 3 bases, J lost 4 bases, and 9 bases lay in between.

The genes are TRBV10-3 and TRBJ2-7, with 11 bases matching TRBD1. V lost 7 bases, J lost 4 bases, and 12 bases stayed unmatched. From germline, CDR1 is ENHRY and CDR2 SYGVKD. This CDR3 region has 16 residues. Written as DNA, the CDR3 is TGTGCCATCAAAGCCCCCCGGACAGGGGGCATATACGAGCAGTACTTC. Amino acids: CAIKAPRTGGIYEQYF.

The rearrangement links TRBV3-1 (or the pseudogene TRBV3-2) to TRBJ1-1; 8 bases agree with TRBD1. Germline loops: CDR1 LGHDT, CDR2 YNNKEL (reference sequence). This CDR3 is 15 amino acids long. V lost 1 base to trimming and J lost 3 bases; unmatched junction nucleotides: 4. CDR3 nucleotides: TGTGCCAGCAGCCAAGGTACAGGGGGGTACACTGAAGCTTTCTTT. Amino acids: CASSQGTGGYTEAFF.

The chain joins TRBV18 to TRBJ2-2, with 7 bases fitting TRBD1. The ends lost 4 bases at V and 7 bases at J; junction bases unmatched: 9. CDR1 is KGHSH, CDR2 LQKENI, per germline. CDR3 size: 15 residues. CDR3 DNA sequence: TGTGCCAGCTCACTATCCACAGGGGAACACGGGGAGCTGTTTTTT. It codes for CASSLSTGEHGELFF.